The 32 T cell receptor beta chains reported below all come from one sample, sequenced in a study of blood T cell repertoires in COVID-19. Clones were read by immunoSEQ multiplex PCR, and TCRdb kept only the in-frame ones, dropping some. This table holds more than 80,000 clones, 71% found once. Sequencing was carried out using peripheral blood. The source is a human donor with acute or convalescent COVID-19. The donor label of this sample is uncertain.

This clone has just a few counts. The chain uses TRBV5-1 and TRBJ2-2; a possible D gene is TRBD2 (6 bases). V lost 0 bases and J lost 8, with 11 bases in between. CDR1 and CDR2 (germline): SGHRS, YFSETQ. CDR3 length equals 14 residues. Here the CDR3 reads CASSLDAGHGELFF. The CDR3 region has the DNA TGCGCCAGCAGCTTGGACGCGGGGCATGGGGAGCTGTTTTTT. Supplemented by reference TRBV5-1 and TRBJ2-2, the full variable domain reads KAGVTQTPRYLIKTRGQQVTLSCSPISGHRSVSWYQQTPGQGLQFLFEYFSETQRNKGNFPGRFSGRQFSNSRSEMNVSTLELGDSALYLCASSLDAGHGELFFGEGSRLTVL.

The rearrangement joins TRBV7-8 to TRBJ2-1; 10 bases map to TRBD2. The CDR3 covers 15 residues. V gave up 1 base and J gave up 6 bases; unmatched junction bases: 3. The germline CDR1 and CDR2 sequences are SGHVS and FQNEAQ. CDR3 loop: CASSLGAGGLNEQFF. CDR3 in DNA: TGTGCCAGCAGCTTAGGAGCGGGGGGGCTCAATGAGCAGTTCTTC.

V gene TRBV6-5 combines with J gene TRBJ1-2, with a weak D call TRBD1 (6 bases). V was trimmed by 7 bases and J by 4 bases, leaving 16 bases between them. Germline V lookup: CDR1 MNHEY, CDR2 SVGAGI. CDR3 length equals 14 residues. CDR3 nucleotide sequence: TGTGCCAGCACTCCGAGGGGAGGGGGCTATGGCTACACCTTC. Translation: CASTPRGGGYGYTF.

The chain combines TRBV27 with TRBJ2-7; 11 bases line up with TRBD1. CDR1 and CDR2 from the germline V gene are MNHEY and SMNVEV (reference sequence). Trimming removed 3 bases from V and 2 bases from J; junction bases left unmatched: 9. This CDR3 contains 17 residues. The DNA for the CDR3 is TGTGCCAGCAGTTTCGCGATGGACAGGGGGCCCCCCTACGAGCAGTACTTC. Its translation: CASSFAMDRGPPYEQYF.

The chain has TRBV21-1 and TRBJ2-2; whether TRBD2, the table's D call, matches the DNA was not checked. TRBV21-1 is a pseudogene. This CDR3 has 14 residues. Written as DNA, the CDR3 is TGTGCCAGCAGCAACGATCTAGCCAGACCGGGAGCTGTTTTT. Translating it yields CASSNDLARPGAVF.

V usage is TRBV7-2 and J usage is TRBJ1-6; D not resolved. V was trimmed by 5 bases and J by 9 bases, leaving 17 bases between them. This CDR3 contains 15 residues. Per germline, CDR1 SGHTA and CDR2 FQGNSA. CDR3 residues: CASSMPGGNVSPLHF. CDR3 nucleotides: TGTGCCAGCAGCATGCCGGGAGGGAACGTTTCACCCCTCCACTTT.

The V and J genes are TRBV6-2 or TRBV6-3 and TRBJ1-6; D remains ambiguous. The CDR3 sequence is 16 residues long. CDR1 and CDR2 (germline): MNHEY, SVGEGT. Deletions cut 2 bases from V and 0 bases from J, with 8 bases between. The CDR3 DNA sequence: TGTGCCAGCAGTTACGGCGGAAGCTCCTATAATTCACCCCTCCACTTT. It encodes CASSYGGSSYNSPLHF.

The chain is built from TRBV5-1 and TRBJ2-7; 8 bases are shared with TRBD1. The ends lost 2 bases at V and 0 bases at J; junction bases unmatched: 1. Germline CDR1 is SGHRS and CDR2 is YFSETQ. This CDR3 has 14 amino acids. CDR3 region: CASSFDRGSYEQYF. For the CDR3, the DNA is TGCGCCAGCAGCTTTGACAGGGGCTCCTACGAGCAGTACTTC.

This rearrangement joins TRBV30 to TRBJ2-1; maybe TRBD1 (5 bases). Trimming cost V 5 bases and J 7 bases, with 9 bases left between them. CDR1 and CDR2 (germline): GTSNPN, SVGIG (reference sequence). The CDR3 spans 11 residues. The CDR3 coding sequence is TGTGCCTGGCGAGACAGTAATGAGCAGTTCTTC. The encoded protein is CAWRDSNEQFF.

The sample holds many counts of this clone. CDR3 sequence reads: CASSQSDRGTYNSPLHF. The CDR3 region has the DNA TGCGCCAGCAGTCAATCGGACAGGGGAACCTATAATTCACCCCTCCACTTT. This sequence joins TRBV23-1 and TRBJ1-6; 9 bases line up with TRBD1. TRBV23-1 is marked as an open reading frame, function uncertain. The J segment lost 2 bases and the V segment lost 0 bases, leaving 2 bases of the junction unmatched. CDR3 length equals 17 residues.

This clone came up a few times. The J gene is TRBJ2-7, the V gene TRBV30, with 8 bases that match TRBD1. This CDR3 has 12 amino acids. Germline V gene sequence: CDR1 GTSNPN, CDR2 SVGIG (reference sequence). V lost 5 bases, J lost 2 bases, and 2 bases stayed unmatched. The CDR3 loop reads CAWGQGTYEQYF. CDR3 nucleotide sequence: TGTGCCTGGGGACAGGGTACCTACGAGCAGTACTTC.

The chain combines TRBV7-9 with TRBJ1-3; D ambiguous. V gave up 5 bases and J gave up 4 bases, with 12 bases separating them. CDR1 and CDR2 from the germline V gene are SEHNR and FQNEAQ (reference sequence). The CDR3 extends over 14 amino acids. CDR3 sequence: CASSREGRGNTIYF. CDR3 bases: TGTGCCAGCAGCCGCGAGGGCAGGGGAAACACCATATATTTT.

The V and J genes are TRBV21-1 and TRBJ1-1; whether TRBD1, the table's D call, matches the DNA was not checked. TRBV21-1 is an annotated pseudogene. The length of the CDR3 is 12 residues. The CDR3 here is CASRQGPGEAFF. CDR3 DNA: TGTGCCAGCAGACAGGGCCCTGGGGAAGCTTTCTTT.

The CDR3 spells CASSLVLAGRTDTQYF. Written as DNA, the CDR3 is TGTGCCAGCAGCTTAGTGCTAGCGGGGCGCACAGATACGCAGTATTTT. J is TRBJ2-3 and V is TRBV7-9; 9 nucleotides align to TRBD2. CDR1 is SEHNR, CDR2 FQNEAQ, per germline (reference sequence). The V segment lost 1 base and the J segment 1 base; nucleotides outside the gene matches: 3. The length of the CDR3 is 16 residues.

The rearrangement joins TRBV6-2 or TRBV6-3 to TRBJ2-7, with 13 bases that match TRBD2. CDR1 is MNHEY and CDR2 is SVGEGT in the germline V gene. The CDR3 is 17 residues long. J was trimmed by 4 bases and V by 2 bases; bases with no gene match: 8. For the CDR3, the DNA is TGTGCCAGCAGTTACCGACGTACTAGCGGGGGGGAATACGAGCAGTACTTC. Translating gives CASSYRRTSGGEYEQYF.

The table lists this clone with a few counts. V is TRBV7-2 and J is TRBJ2-3; no reliable D call. V shed 2 bases and J shed 5 bases, with 8 bases lying between them. Germline CDR1 and CDR2: SGHTA and FQGNSA. The CDR3 is 13 amino acids. The CDR3 DNA sequence: TGTGCCAGCAGCTTAACTCCCCAAGATACGCAGTATTTT. Amino acid sequence: CASSLTPQDTQYF.

The chain links TRBV19 to TRBJ1-1; 10 bases map to TRBD1. The CDR3 sequence is 16 residues long. CDR1 and CDR2 from the germline V gene are LNHDA and SQIVND (reference sequence). V was pared by 1 base and J by 1 base, with 3 bases of the junction left unmatched. The CDR3 region is CASSIARTGGNTEAFF. The CDR3 DNA is TGTGCCAGTAGTATAGCCCGGACAGGGGGGAACACTGAAGCTTTCTTT.

The J gene is TRBJ1-2, the V gene TRBV18, with TRBD1 matching over 8 bases. Per the germline V gene, CDR1 is KGHSH and CDR2 is LQKENI. Trimming at V came to 2 bases and at J to 8 bases, leaving 10 bases not matched to a gene. CDR3 length equals 15 residues. CDR3 protein: CASSPTGQGARGYTF. The CDR3 bases are TGTGCCAGCTCACCAACGGGCCAGGGGGCACGGGGCTACACCTTC.

The chain links TRBV5-1 to TRBJ1-3; 7 bases line up with TRBD1. The CDR3 runs 16 residues. CDR1 and CDR2 (germline): SGHRS, YFSETQ. Unmatched junction bases numbered 6, after V lost 0 bases and J lost 3 bases. In nucleotides, the CDR3 is TGCGCCAGCAGCTTGGACCGACAGGGAATTGGAAACACCATATATTTT. This sequence encodes CASSLDRQGIGNTIYF.

The rearrangement links TRBV5-5 to TRBJ2-3; possible D gene TRBD2, 5 bases. CDR3 length: 15 amino acids. The ends were cut back, 1 base at V and 0 bases at J, with 9 bases in the middle. The germline CDR1 and CDR2 sequences are SGHKS and YYEKEE (reference sequence). The CDR3: CASSLQLVSTDTQYF. The CDR3, as DNA: TGTGCCAGCAGCTTGCAACTAGTGAGCACAGATACGCAGTATTTT.

The chain is built from TRBV24-1 and TRBJ2-2, with a tentative D call TRBD2 (5 bases). Germline values: CDR1 KGHDR, CDR2 SFDVKD. CDR3 length: 13 amino acids. Trimming removed 2 bases from V and 5 bases from J, with 5 bases in between. The CDR3 sequence is CATSDSGTGELFF. The CDR3 DNA reads TGTGCCACCAGTGATTCGGGAACCGGGGAGCTGTTTTTT.

This chain connects TRBV27 to TRBJ1-1; D is undetermined. V dropped 1 base and J dropped 1 base, with 10 bases sitting between them. Germline CDR1 MNHEY, CDR2 SMNVEV (reference sequence). This CDR3 is built from 15 residues. CDR3: CASSLFQRGNTEAFF. In DNA form, the CDR3 reads TGTGCCAGCAGTTTATTTCAGCGGGGGAACACTGAAGCTTTCTTT.

This chain links TRBV6-6 with TRBJ2-2; D is unresolved. Trimming left V 7 bases short and J 3 bases short, with 15 bases between. The CDR3 length is 15 residues. Looked up from germline, CDR1 is MNHNY and CDR2 is SVGAGI (reference sequence). The CDR3 sequence is CASTAGPSYTGELFF. CDR3 nucleotides: TGTGCCAGCACTGCAGGCCCGAGTTACACCGGGGAGCTGTTTTTT.

The chain combines TRBV6-5 with TRBJ2-4; TRBD2 aligns across 12 bases. V gave up 4 bases and J gave up 1 base; unmatched junction bases: 2. The germline V gene encodes CDR1 MNHEY and CDR2 SVGAGI. The CDR3 has 16 amino acids. This chain's CDR3 is CASSWTSGAAKNIQYF. DNA of the CDR3: TGTGCCAGCAGTTGGACTAGCGGGGCGGCCAAAAACATTCAGTACTTC.

The V gene is TRBV3-1 (or the pseudogene TRBV3-2), the J gene TRBJ2-6; TRBD1 agrees at 8 bases. Germline V CDR1 and CDR2: LGHDT, YNNKEL (reference sequence). The junction had 7 bases not matched to a gene; V was cut back by 0 bases and J by 0 bases. This CDR3 has 19 amino acids. The CDR3 DNA follows: TGTGCCAGCAGCCAAGAGGCAGGGGGCACTTTCTCTGGGGCCAACGTCCTGACTTTC. It yields the protein CASSQEAGGTFSGANVLTF.

This chain connects TRBV18 to TRBJ2-3, with 15 bases fitting TRBD2. The CDR3 is made up of 17 amino acids. Per the germline V gene, CDR1 is KGHSH and CDR2 is LQKENI. The J segment lost 6 bases and the V segment lost 3 bases, leaving 7 bases of the junction unmatched. The CDR3 loop is CASSPPGLAGGMDTQYF. In DNA form, the CDR3 reads TGTGCCAGCTCACCTCCCGGACTAGCGGGGGGGATGGATACGCAGTATTTT. The variable domain in full, with the rest retrieved from reference TRBV18 and TRBJ2-3, is NAGVMQNPRHLVRRRGQEARLRCSPMKGHSHVYWYRQLPEEGLKFMVYLQKENIIDESGMPKERFSAEFPKEGPSILRIQQVVRGDSAAYFCASSPPGLAGGMDTQYFGPGTRLTVL.

The table lists this clone with a few counts. The chain uses TRBV2 and TRBJ2-4; 9 nucleotides line up with TRBD1. Germline V CDR1 and CDR2: SNHLY, FYNNEI. The CDR3 consists of 12 residues. With 8 bases clipped from V and 7 bases from J, the junction kept 3 bases outside the gene matches. CDR3 sequence: CASGTGGNIQYF. CDR3 bases: TGTGCCAGCGGAACAGGGGGCAACATTCAGTACTTC.

The chain combines TRBV7-2 with TRBJ2-1; 13 bases agree with TRBD2. The CDR3 length is 16 residues. Germline CDR1 is SGHTA and CDR2 is FQGNSA. The trim removed 5 bases at V and 4 bases at J, leaving 5 bases unmatched. The CDR3 DNA reads TGTGCCAGCAGCCCCCGGACTAGCGGGGGATACAATGAGCAGTTCTTC. Its translation is CASSPRTSGGYNEQFF.

This chain links TRBV18 with TRBJ1-1; D is uncertain. From germline, CDR1 is KGHSH and CDR2 LQKENI. The CDR3 is 14 residues long. V gave up 3 bases and J gave up 1 base, with 9 bases separating them. The CDR3 DNA sequence: TGTGCCAGCTCACCTTCCGTCCGGAACACTGAAGCTTTCTTT. It specifies CASSPSVRNTEAFF.

This chain joins TRBV7-2 and TRBJ2-2; D may be TRBD2 (5 bases). The CDR3 consists of 16 residues. Per germline, CDR1 SGHTA and CDR2 FQGNSA. With 5 bases removed from V and 6 bases from J, the gap between germline ends came to 19 bases. CDR3 nucleotides: TGTGCCAGCAGCCCTGCCCCTGCGGCCGGGGCCGGGGAGCTGTTTTTT. Translating gives CASSPAPAAGAGELFF. The whole variable domain, remainder taken from reference TRBV7-2 and TRBJ2-2, is GAGVSQSPSNKVTEKGKDVELRCDPISGHTALYWYRQSLGQGLEFLIYFQGNSAPDKSGLPSDRFSAERTGGSVSTLTIQRTQQEDSAVYLCASSPAPAAGAGELFFGEGSRLTVL.

The genes are TRBV9 and TRBJ1-6; tentative D call: TRBD1 (5 bases). V dropped 4 bases and J dropped 6 bases, with 14 bases sitting between them. This CDR3 is built from 15 residues. CDR1 is SGDLS and CDR2 is YYNGEE in the germline V gene. The DNA of the CDR3 is TGTGCCAGCAGCCCTCTAGGACATCGTAATTCACCCCTCCACTTT. Amino acid sequence: CASSPLGHRNSPLHF.

The rearrangement links TRBV24-1 to TRBJ2-2; D may be TRBD2 (7 bases). Trimming left V 7 bases short and J 0 bases short, with 14 bases between. CDR3 length: 16 residues. Germline CDR1 KGHDR, CDR2 SFDVKD. CDR3 coding DNA: TGTGCCACCAGGGGCGGGGGACACCCGAACACCGGGGAGCTGTTTTTT. Protein product: CATRGGGHPNTGELFF.